The TCR beta chain under discussion was sequenced for a study of CD8 T cells in ankylosing spondylitis. Study results and caveats: Matched ankylosing spondylitis synovial fluid reportedly showed significant enrichment of disease-linked clones. Characteristic of ankylosing spondylitis blood, it appeared, was a TCR beta motif comprising about eight highly homologous variants. CD8+ disease-linked clones were present at relatively low frequencies in blood.

One entry per CDR3 protein results from TCRdb running MiXCR on the 5' RACE reads. The sample gives some 90,000 distinct CDR3 sequences, 27% of which show up once; over 50% is in the top ten. Germline CDR1 and CDR2: SEHNR and FQNEAQ (reference sequence). The trim removed 3 bases at V and 3 bases at J, leaving 7 bases unmatched. This CDR3 comprises 15 residues. Concerning this clonotype: Its antigen is undetermined.

The source is a male donor with ankylosing spondylitis or in good health (not recorded which). This chain connects TRBV7-9 to TRBJ2-5; 7 bases are a match to TRBD1. The sequenced sample consisted of blood, either unsorted or a sorted T cell fraction (not recorded which). CDR3 in DNA: TGTGCCAGCAGCTTCGGACAGGCTATTAAAGAGACCCAGTACTTC. Translation gives CASSFGQAIKETQYF.